The rows below give T cell receptor beta chains drawn from one sample of a study of blood T cell repertoires in COVID-19. Repertoires were generated with immunoSEQ multiplex PCR, while TCRdb's copy carries only in-frame clones and drops some. The sample contains 150,000 to 180,000 clones, roughly 88% of which appear only once. The specimen was peripheral blood. The receptors shown here come from a man between 60 and 75 years old with COVID-19, enrolled during active disease. Each CDR3 is given with its conserved first and last residue.

V gene	J gene	CDR3 protein
TRBV14	TRBJ2-1	CASSQDRASGGALNEQFF
TRBV7-8	TRBJ2-7	CASSLTSGAGEQYF
TRBV7-2	TRBJ1-3	CASSLAGQGLYTIYF
TRBV2	TRBJ1-5	CASSPGQSSNQPQHF
TRBV7-3	TRBJ1-6	CASSPNGLLNSPLHF
TRBV7-2	TRBJ1-2	CASSQSSTGAGGYTF
TRBV7-2	TRBJ2-1	CASSGLAGGTNEQFF
TRBV6-5	TRBJ1-3	CASRKQYQGNTIYF
TRBV13	TRBJ1-1	CASSYLDRNTEAFF
TRBV2	TRBJ1-1	CASSDREGAEAFF
TRBV7-9	TRBJ2-1	CASRRDTQGNEQFF
TRBV2	TRBJ1-2	CASSITQGADGYTF
TRBV6-2/TRBV6-3	TRBJ1-5	CASSYSAGQGIDSNQPQHF
TRBV18	TRBJ1-4	CASSPTGFQDEKLFF
TRBV7-2	TRBJ1-5	CASSPRFGNQPQHF
TRBV7-3	TRBJ1-1	CASSSQGPMNTEAFF
TRBV27	TRBJ2-7	CASITGQGRSYEQYF
TRBV10-3	TRBJ2-1	CATDGGGAVRNEQFF
TRBV11-2	TRBJ2-4	CASSSDAVAKNIQYF
TRBV2	TRBJ1-3	CASSLEGNTIYF
TRBV7-2	TRBJ2-5	CASSLARGVWETQYF
TRBV27	TRBJ1-5	CASSTRGIQGQPQHF
TRBV27	TRBJ2-5	CASSPNGETQYF
TRBV7-9	TRBJ1-1	CASSAQGAWTEAFF
TRBV5-6	TRBJ2-7	CASSFIPSGAGVSYEQYF
TRBV19	TRBJ2-7	CASSTPGQRLYEQYF
TRBV6-5	TRBJ1-1	CASSYGRGNTEAFF
TRBV5-4	TRBJ2-4	CASSPVGDSGGNIQYF
TRBV10-3	TRBJ1-1	CAIRRTGVGDEAFF
TRBV6-2/TRBV6-3	TRBJ2-5	CASSKRVREGMTPETQYF
TRBV7-8	TRBJ1-5	CASSLGYSSGEPQHF
TRBV18	TRBJ1-4	CASSPGQTEKLFF
TRBV18	TRBJ1-3	CASSPTGQGFPSGNTIYF
TRBV29-1	TRBJ2-5	CSVMGQQETQYF
TRBV25-1	TRBJ1-6	CASSDPTVFPSPLHF
TRBV11-3	TRBJ2-7	CASSLVGTSPPSEQYF
TRBV19	TRBJ2-2	CASKGTANTGELFF
TRBV7-9	TRBJ1-3	CASSLGGDRSHTIYF
TRBV29-1	TRBJ1-6	CSVRTGGNSPLHF
TRBV7-3	TRBJ2-4	CASSLQAVSAKNIQYF
TRBV7-2	TRBJ1-2	CASSLEQGNYGYTF
TRBV2	TRBJ2-3	CASITRGRTSSTDTQYF
TRBV27	TRBJ1-5	CASSPSNSNQPQHF
TRBV15	TRBJ1-4	CATSSPSTWTDSSEKLFF
TRBV27	TRBJ1-4	CASRRTRGAEEKLFF
TRBV10-1	TRBJ2-7	CASSEFTAPSSGRDPAEQYF
TRBV19	TRBJ1-2	CASSNDRVGGYGYTF
TRBV5-1	TRBJ1-2	CASSLRESNYGYTF
TRBV28	TRBJ1-5	CASSLGGGNQPQHF
TRBV2	TRBJ1-5	CASRNGQGGNQPQHF
TRBV18	TRBJ1-1	CASSEQVAEAFF
TRBV6-2/TRBV6-3	TRBJ1-4	CASSYVGVANEKLFF
TRBV18	TRBJ2-7	CASTPRKPPTYEQYF
TRBV6-2/TRBV6-3	TRBJ1-1	CASSHGQGEAFF